This paragraph covers one T cell receptor (beta chain) sequence. This clone has a handful of counts. Its antigen is not yet known. No much larger clonotype is one base removed from it; base qualities were not supplied. Other DNA variants within this sample encode the same CDR3. This entry is derived from a study of Ad26.COV2.S vaccination and SARS-CoV-2 variants (dated by TCRdb to the early 2020s). At the level of the whole study: Vaccine-arm donors were drawn from COV1001, a multicentre, randomized, double-blind, placebo-controlled phase I-IIa trial of Ad26.COV2.S in healthy adults. Investigators remained blinded to trial group allocation during experiments and outcome assessment. Dosing of Ad26.COV2.S was intramuscular, at either 5x10^10 or 1x10^11 viral particles, delivered as one shot or as two shots spaced 56 days apart. A total of some 30 samples were included in the TCR-sequenced set, comprising around 19 Ad26.COV2.S vaccine recipients, 5 placebo recipients and 8 SARS-CoV-2 convalescent individuals. Participants in the trial were split at random into five groups of five each, receiving low-dose or high-dose Ad26.COV2.S once or twice, or else placebo on both occasions. TCRbeta repertoire sequencing was used to assess the specificity and breadth of SARS-CoV-2-reactive T cell receptors after Ad26.COV2.S vaccination.

The treatment or condition label for this specimen denotes: 19 received Ad26.COV2.S at low or high dose, single or two shots; 5 received placebo; per-sample allocation not given. For vaccine and placebo recipients, repertoires were sequenced using samples collected on day 63 after the first injection. In Cohort 1b, 25 adults aged 18-55 years were enrolled at a single site in Boston, USA, between 29 July and 7 August 2020. Ad26.COV2.S consisted of a replication-incompetent adenovirus type 26 vector by which a prefusion-stabilized SARS-CoV-2 spike protein from the original Wuhan strain was expressed. CDR1 and CDR2, looked up from the germline V gene, are SGHTA and FQGNSA. The CDR3 numbers 13 residues from cysteine through phenylalanine. Only CDR3 DNA is held: 39 bases, read in frame from base 1. V and J are truncated by 5 bases and 8 bases respectively, leaving an intervening sequence of 15 bases.

The immunoSEQ Assay was the method used to sequence TCRbeta CDR3 regions. After extraction, genomic DNA underwent amplification by bias-controlled multiplex PCR, followed by high-throughput sequencing. On the study's bioinformatics: To quantify the absolute abundance of each unique TCRbeta CDR3 region, sequences were collapsed and filtered. Usable DNA was measured by amplifying reference genes present in all nucleated cells, and TCRbeta template counts were normalized to that usable DNA to estimate T cell fraction. Repertoire TCRs were annotated as SARS-CoV-2-specific by exact matching of V gene, CDR3 amino acid sequence and J gene to a known reactive TCR set. The reference SARS-CoV-2 TCR set was derived from MIRA and filtered for enrichment in COVID-19-positive ImmuneCODE repertoires, a step that removed public or cross-reactive TCRs. Drawing on the MIRA antigens, annotated TCRs were analysed further at the level of specific ORF or position within ORF. Breadth was defined as the number of annotated unique rearrangements divided by the total number of unique productive rearrangements, and depth was defined as the summed frequency of the annotated unique rearrangements. TCR breadth was compared between groups using two-sided Wilcoxon rank-sum tests. TCRdb re-hosts the immuneACCESS table, in-frame sequences only. Its copies lack some clones; in the studies checked, an unresolved V gene accounts for under half of them, and the cause for the rest is not known. V and J calls plus clone size are reproduced from that table; the DNA served to infer D and trimming. Across this sample there are around 300,000 clones, with 88% seen only once. The top ten clones comprise around 6.6% of the sample.

Study-wide findings and limitations: Vaccine and placebo recipients had comparable non-spike TCR breadth, which fits with the vaccine containing only spike. The study was not powered for comparison of responses between vaccine doses or regimens. It was noted by the authors that total T cell responses may have been underestimated by the TCR breadth and depth analyses. Spike-specific TCR breadth was higher in Ad26.COV2.S recipients than in placebo recipients (P = 0.0014). After vaccination, substantial breadth of spike-specific CD8+ and CD4+ T cell responses was reported.

This receptor was taken from a person aged 18-65 years who received the Ad26.COV2.S COVID-19 vaccine or a placebo. Here the chain combines TRBV7-2 and TRBJ1-2; the D gene cannot be resolved reliably. Sequencing was performed on peripheral blood, taken in a trial of Ad26.COV2.S vaccine versus placebo. Read as DNA, the sequence is TGTGCCAGCAGCCCCCAGGAGGGTGGGGGCTACACCTTC. The translation is CASSPQEGGGYTF.